This T cell receptor beta chain derives from a study of molecular identifiers for immune sequencing clone quantification. Study at large: In replicates, RNA from about 20,000 or 100,000 naive CD8 cells was split five ways, four sequenced. Overall study findings and caveats: Shared barcodes on identical TCR molecules could underestimate the sizes of highly expanded clones.

A CD8+CD4-CCR7+CD45RA+ phenotype served as the sorting definition for naive CD8 T cells. The germline CDR1 and CDR2 sequences are SNHLY and FYNNEI. V lost 8 bases, J lost 3 bases, and 7 bases stayed unmatched. This CDR3 has 16 amino acids. As for this clonotype: The target antigen is unknown.

Listed TCR primers, together with previously described methods, were used for the bulk TCR libraries. MiXCR, run by TCRdb on the PCR reads, gives a single entry per CDR3 protein. The sample consists of 50,000 or so distinct CDR3 sequences, roughly a quarter of them appearing once. This sequence originates from a human donor in good health. Some libraries in this study had Jurkat cell RNA spiked in. The gene calls are TRBV2 and TRBJ2-1, with 13 bases that match TRBD2. Sequencing was carried out using naive CD8+ T cells from blood, with Jurkat cell RNA spiked in. Indicated subset: FACS-sorted CD8+CD4-CCR7+CD45RA+ naive T cells. CDR3 sequence (DNA): TGTGCCAGCGGGACTAGCGGGACCCCCTTCTACAATGAGCAGTTCTTC. Translation: CASGTSGTPFYNEQFF.